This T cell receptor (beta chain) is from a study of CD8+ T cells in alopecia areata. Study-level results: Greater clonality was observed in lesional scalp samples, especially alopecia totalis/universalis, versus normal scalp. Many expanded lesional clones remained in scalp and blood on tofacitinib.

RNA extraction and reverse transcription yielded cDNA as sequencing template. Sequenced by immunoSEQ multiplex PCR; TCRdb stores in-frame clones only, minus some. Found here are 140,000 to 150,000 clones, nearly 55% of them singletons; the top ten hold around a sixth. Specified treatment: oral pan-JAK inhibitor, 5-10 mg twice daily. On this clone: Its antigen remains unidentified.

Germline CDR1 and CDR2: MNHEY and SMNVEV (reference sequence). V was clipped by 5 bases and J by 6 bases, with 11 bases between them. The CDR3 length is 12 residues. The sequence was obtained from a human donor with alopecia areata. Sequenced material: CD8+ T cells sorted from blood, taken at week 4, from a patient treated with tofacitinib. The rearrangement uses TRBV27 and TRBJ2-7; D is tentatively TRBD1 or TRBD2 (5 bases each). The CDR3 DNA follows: TGTGCCAGCAGTGGTCTGGGGACCGAGCAGTACTTC. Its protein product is CASSGLGTEQYF.